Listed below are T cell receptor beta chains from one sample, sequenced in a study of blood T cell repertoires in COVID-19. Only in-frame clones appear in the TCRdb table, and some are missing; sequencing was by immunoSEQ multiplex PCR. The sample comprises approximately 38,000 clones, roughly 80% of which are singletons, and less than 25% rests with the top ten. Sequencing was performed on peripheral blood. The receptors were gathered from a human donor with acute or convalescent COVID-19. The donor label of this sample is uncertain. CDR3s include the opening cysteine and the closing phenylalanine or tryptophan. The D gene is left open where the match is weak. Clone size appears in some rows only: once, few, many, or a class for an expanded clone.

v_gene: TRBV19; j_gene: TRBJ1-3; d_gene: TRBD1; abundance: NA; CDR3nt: TGTGCCAGTAGTATTCGTCCCGACAGGGTGAGGAGCAGGCACGGAAACACCATATATTTT; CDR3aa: CASSIRPDRVRSRHGNTIYF
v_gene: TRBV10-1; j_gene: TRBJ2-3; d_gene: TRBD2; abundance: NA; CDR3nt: TGCGCCAGCAGGGCGGGAGTTGGCGCAGATACGCAGTATTTT; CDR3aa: CASRAGVGADTQYF
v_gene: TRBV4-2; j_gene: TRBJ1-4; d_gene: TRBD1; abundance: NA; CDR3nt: TGTGCCAGCAGCCACGCCCGGGACAGTCGAGGTGAAAAACTGTTTTTT; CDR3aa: CASSHARDSRGEKLFF
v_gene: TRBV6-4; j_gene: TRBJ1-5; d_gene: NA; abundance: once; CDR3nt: TGTGCCAGCAGTGCCGAGGTCGGGCAGCCCCAGCATTTT; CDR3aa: CASSAEVGQPQHF
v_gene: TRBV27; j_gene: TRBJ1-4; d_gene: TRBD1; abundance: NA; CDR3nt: TGTGCCAGCAGGACGGGACAGATCAATGAAAAACTGTTTTTT; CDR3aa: CASRTGQINEKLFF
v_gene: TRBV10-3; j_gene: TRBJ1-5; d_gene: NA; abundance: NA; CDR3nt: TGTGCCATCAGTGATGGGAAGGGGGGGCTGAGCAATCAGCCCCAGCATTTT; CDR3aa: CAISDGKGGLSNQPQHF
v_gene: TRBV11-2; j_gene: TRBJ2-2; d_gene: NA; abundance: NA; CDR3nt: TGTGCCAGCACCTTTAGTATGAGTTACGCCGGGGAGCTGTTTTTT; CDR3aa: CASTFSMSYAGELFF
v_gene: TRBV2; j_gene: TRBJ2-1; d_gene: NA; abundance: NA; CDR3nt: TGTGCCTCCTTCTACCCGAGCTCCTACAATGAGCAGTTCTTC; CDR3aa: CASFYPSSYNEQFF
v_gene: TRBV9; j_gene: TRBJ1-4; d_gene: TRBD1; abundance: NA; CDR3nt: TGTGCCAGCAGCGTAGACCAGGGGGCAAAAGAAAAACTGTTTTTT; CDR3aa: CASSVDQGAKEKLFF
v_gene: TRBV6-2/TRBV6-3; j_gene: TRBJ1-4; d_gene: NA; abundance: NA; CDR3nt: TGTGCCAGCAGTTACGGGCTACGGGAAAAACTGTTTTTT; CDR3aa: CASSYGLREKLFF
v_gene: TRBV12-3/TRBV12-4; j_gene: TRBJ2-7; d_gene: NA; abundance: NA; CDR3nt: TGTGCCAGCAGTTTAGGGACAAGGGGCGAGCAGTACTTC; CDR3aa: CASSLGTRGEQYF
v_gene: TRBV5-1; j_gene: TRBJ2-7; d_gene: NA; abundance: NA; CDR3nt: TGCGCCAGCAGCTTGACAGGGAACTACGAGCAGTACTTC; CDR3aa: CASSLTGNYEQYF
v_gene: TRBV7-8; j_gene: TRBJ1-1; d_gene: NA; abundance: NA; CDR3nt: TGTGCCAGCAGCCCTCGAAGGGGAGGCACTGAAGCTTTCTTT; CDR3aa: CASSPRRGGTEAFF
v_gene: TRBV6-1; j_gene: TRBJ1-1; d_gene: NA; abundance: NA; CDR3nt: TGTGCCAGCAGTGTTGGGGGGGTAAGGATGGGCACTGAAGCTTTCTTT; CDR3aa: CASSVGGVRMGTEAFF
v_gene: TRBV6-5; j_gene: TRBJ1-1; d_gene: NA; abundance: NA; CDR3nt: TGTGCCAGCAGTTCCGTGAACACTGAAGCTTTCTTT; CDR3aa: CASSSVNTEAFF
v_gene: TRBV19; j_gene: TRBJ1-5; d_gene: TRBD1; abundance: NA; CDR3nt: TGTGCCAGTAGTGCAGGGACAGGGGGCAATCAGCCCCAGCATTTT; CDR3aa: CASSAGTGGNQPQHF
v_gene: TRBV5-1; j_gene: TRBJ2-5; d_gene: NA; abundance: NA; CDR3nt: TGCGCCAGCAGGGCGGGGCTTCAAGAGACCCAGTACTTC; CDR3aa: CASRAGLQETQYF
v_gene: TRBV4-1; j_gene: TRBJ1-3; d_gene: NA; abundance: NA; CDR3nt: TGCGCCAGCAGCCAGCAGGTTGTCTCTGGAAACACCATATATTTT; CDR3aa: CASSQQVVSGNTIYF
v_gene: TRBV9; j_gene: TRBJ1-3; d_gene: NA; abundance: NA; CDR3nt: TGTGCCAGCAGCGTAGGGACCGGAGGGTTCGGCGGAAACACCATATATTTT; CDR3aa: CASSVGTGGFGGNTIYF
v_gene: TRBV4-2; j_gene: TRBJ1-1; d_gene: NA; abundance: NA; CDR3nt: TGTGCCAGCAGACCCCGGGGGACTCACCGAGGGACTGAAGCTTTCTTT; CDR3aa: CASRPRGTHRGTEAFF
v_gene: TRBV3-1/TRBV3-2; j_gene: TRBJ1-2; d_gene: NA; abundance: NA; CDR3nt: TGTGCCAGCAGCCAAGGTGTAAAAGGCTACACCTTC; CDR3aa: CASSQGVKGYTF
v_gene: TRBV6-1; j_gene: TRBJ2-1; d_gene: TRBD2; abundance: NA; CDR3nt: TGTGCCAGCAGTGAACTAGCGGGGGGGCGCAATGAGCAGTTCTTC; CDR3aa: CASSELAGGRNEQFF
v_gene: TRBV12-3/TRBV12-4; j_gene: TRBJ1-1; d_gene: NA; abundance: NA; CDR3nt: TGTGCCAGCAGTTTGCGGGGGATGAGTGAAGCTTTCTTT; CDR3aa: CASSLRGMSEAFF
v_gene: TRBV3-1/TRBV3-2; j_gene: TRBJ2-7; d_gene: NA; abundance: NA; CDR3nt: TGTGCCAGCAGCCAAGGTTCCAACTCCTACGAGCAGTACTTC; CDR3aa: CASSQGSNSYEQYF
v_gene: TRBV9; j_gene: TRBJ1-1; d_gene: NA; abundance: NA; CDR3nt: TGTGCCAGCAGCGTAGACGGGGGCACTGAAGCTTTCTTT; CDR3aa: CASSVDGGTEAFF
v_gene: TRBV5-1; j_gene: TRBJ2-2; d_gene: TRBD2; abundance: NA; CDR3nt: TGCGCCAGCAGCTCCGGACTAGCGGGAGGGCCCAGTCCCGGGGAGCTGTTTTTT; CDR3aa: CASSSGLAGGPSPGELFF
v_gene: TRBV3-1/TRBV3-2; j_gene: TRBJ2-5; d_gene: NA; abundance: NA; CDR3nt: TGTGCCAGCAGCCAAACTACTACCACAGGAGAGACCCAGTACTTC; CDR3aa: CASSQTTTTGETQYF
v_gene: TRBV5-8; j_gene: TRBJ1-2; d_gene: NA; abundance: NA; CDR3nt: TGTGCCAGCAGCTTCCTGGCTGCCGGCTACACCTTC; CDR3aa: CASSFLAAGYTF
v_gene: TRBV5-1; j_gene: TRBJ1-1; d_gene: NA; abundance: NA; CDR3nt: TGCGCCAGCAGCCCCTATGCCCAGGGGTCGAACACTGAAGCTTTCTTT; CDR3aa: CASSPYAQGSNTEAFF
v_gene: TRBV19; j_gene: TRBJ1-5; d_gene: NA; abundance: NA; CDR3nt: TGTGCCAGTAGTATGACAGCAGATAGCAATCAGCCCCAGCATTTT; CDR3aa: CASSMTADSNQPQHF
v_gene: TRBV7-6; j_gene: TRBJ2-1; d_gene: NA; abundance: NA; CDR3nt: TGTGCCAGCAGCTTATGGGGAGGTTCGAACAATGAGCAGTTCTTC; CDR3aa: CASSLWGGSNNEQFF
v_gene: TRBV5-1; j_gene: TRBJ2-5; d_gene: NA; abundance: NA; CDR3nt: TGCGCCAGCAGCTTGGCCAGCCAGGTCCAAGAGACCCAGTACTTC; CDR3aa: CASSLASQVQETQYF
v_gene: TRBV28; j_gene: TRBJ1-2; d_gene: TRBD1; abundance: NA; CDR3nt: TGTGCCACCCTCGAGGGGACAGGGGGCTATGGCTACACCTTC; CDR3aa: CATLEGTGGYGYTF
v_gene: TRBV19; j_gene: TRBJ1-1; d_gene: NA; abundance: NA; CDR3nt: TGTGCCAGCTTCATGACAGCGAACACTGAAGCTTTCTTT; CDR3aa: CASFMTANTEAFF
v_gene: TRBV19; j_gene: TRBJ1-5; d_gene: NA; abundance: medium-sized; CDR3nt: TGTGCCAGTAGCGGCGGGGGGTTCAATCAGCCCCAGCATTTT; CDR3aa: CASSGGGFNQPQHF
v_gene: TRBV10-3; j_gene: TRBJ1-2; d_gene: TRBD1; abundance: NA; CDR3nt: TGTGCCATCAGTGTCGGGACAGATCTTGGCTACACCTTC; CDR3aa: CAISVGTDLGYTF
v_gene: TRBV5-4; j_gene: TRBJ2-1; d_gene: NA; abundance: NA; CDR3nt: TGTGCCAGCACCTCGCAGGGGACCCCCTACAATGAGCAGTTCTTC; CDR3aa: CASTSQGTPYNEQFF
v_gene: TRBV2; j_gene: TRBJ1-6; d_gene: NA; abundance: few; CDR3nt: TGTGCCAGCACTACCGGGACAAGCGATTCACCCCTCCACTTT; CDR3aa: CASTTGTSDSPLHF
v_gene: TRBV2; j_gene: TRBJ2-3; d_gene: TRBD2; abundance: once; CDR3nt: TGTGCCAGCGAACCCGGGACTAGTCAAACAGATACGCAGTATTTT; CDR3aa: CASEPGTSQTDTQYF
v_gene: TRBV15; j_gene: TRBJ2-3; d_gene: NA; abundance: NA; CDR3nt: TGTGCCACCAGCAGGTCTCTACCTAGCACAGATACGCAGTATTTT; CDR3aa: CATSRSLPSTDTQYF
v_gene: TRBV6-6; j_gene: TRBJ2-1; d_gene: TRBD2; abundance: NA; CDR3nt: TGTGCCAGCGAGCTAGCGGGGAACCAGGGTGAGCAGTTCTTC; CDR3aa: CASELAGNQGEQFF
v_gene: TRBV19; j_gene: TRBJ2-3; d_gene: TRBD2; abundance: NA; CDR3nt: TGTGCCAGTAGTATAGCCCTGACTAGCGAACATACGCAGTATTTT; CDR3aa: CASSIALTSEHTQYF
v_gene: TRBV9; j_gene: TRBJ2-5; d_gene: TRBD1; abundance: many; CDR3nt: TGTGCCAGCAGCGTACAAGACAGGGGTGAGACCCAGTACTTC; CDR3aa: CASSVQDRGETQYF
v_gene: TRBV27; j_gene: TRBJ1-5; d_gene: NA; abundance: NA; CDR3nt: TGTGCCAGCAGTTTCCAGAGCAATCAGCCCCAGCATTTT; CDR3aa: CASSFQSNQPQHF
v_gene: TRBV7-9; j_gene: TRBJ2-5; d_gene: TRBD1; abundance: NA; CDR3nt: TGTGCCAGCAGCACCATTGGTGGGGCACAGGGGGTCCAAGAGACCCAGTACTTC; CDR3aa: CASSTIGGAQGVQETQYF
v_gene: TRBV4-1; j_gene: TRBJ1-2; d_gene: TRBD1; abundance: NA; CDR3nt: TGCGCCAGCAGCCAGAGACAGGGGGCCACGGGCTACACCTTC; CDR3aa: CASSQRQGATGYTF